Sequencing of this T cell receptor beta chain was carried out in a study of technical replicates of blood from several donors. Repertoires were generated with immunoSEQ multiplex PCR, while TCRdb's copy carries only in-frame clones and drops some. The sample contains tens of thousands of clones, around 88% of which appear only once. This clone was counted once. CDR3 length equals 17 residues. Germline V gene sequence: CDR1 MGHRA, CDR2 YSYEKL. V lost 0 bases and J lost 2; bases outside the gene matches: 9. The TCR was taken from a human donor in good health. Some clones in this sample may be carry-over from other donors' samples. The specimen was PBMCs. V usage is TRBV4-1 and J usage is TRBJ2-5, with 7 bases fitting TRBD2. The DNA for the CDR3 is TGCGCCAGCAGCCAAGATCGTTCGCGGGGGATTCAAGAGACCCAGTACTTC. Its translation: CASSQDRSRGIQETQYF.